The 27 T cell receptor beta chains listed next were all sequenced from one sample in a study of T-cell memory formation after mild COVID-19. TCRdb processed the 5' RACE reads anew with MiXCR; each CDR3 protein has one entry. The sample records about 320,000 distinct CDR3 sequences, roughly an eighth being singletons. Sequencing was performed on PBMCs or a T cell subset sorted from them (not recorded which). The receptors were sampled from a man aged 18 to 29 who had mild COVID-19 (a few samples of this study predate the infection). Cell type and time point are not known.

This rearrangement joins TRBV7-9 to TRBJ2-1; a weak D match, TRBD2 (6 bases). The ends were cut back, 3 bases at V and 1 base at J, with 16 bases in the middle. This CDR3 comprises 17 residues. In germline, CDR1 is SEHNR, CDR2 FQNEAQ (reference sequence). This CDR3 reads CASSLGTRGKSYNEQFF. CDR3 nucleotide sequence: TGTGCCAGCAGCTTGGGGACTCGGGGGAAGTCCTACAATGAGCAGTTCTTC. The variable domain in full, completed from reference TRBV7-9 and TRBJ2-1, reads DTGVSQNPRHKITKRGQNVTFRCDPISEHNRLYWYRQTLGQGPEFLTYFQNEAQLEKSRLLSDRFSAERPKGSFSTLEIQRTEQGDSAMYLCASSLGTRGKSYNEQFFGPGTRLTVL.

This clonotype was detected only a few times. The rearrangement joins TRBV9 to TRBJ1-3, with 8 positions matching TRBD1. CDR3 length: 14 amino acids. J lost 4 bases, V lost 3 bases, and 3 bases had no gene match. The germline V gene has CDR1 SGDLS and CDR2 YYNGEE. The CDR3 spells CASSATGEGNTIYF. The CDR3 DNA reads TGTGCCAGCAGCGCGACAGGGGAAGGAAACACCATATATTTT.

The chain has TRBV6-5 and TRBJ2-6; D remains unclear. Between the trimmed V and J ends, which lost 10 bases and 2 bases, there was a span of 6 bases. Per germline, CDR1 MNHEY and CDR2 SVGAGI. The CDR3 contains 12 residues. The CDR3 loop is CATAAGANVLTF. CDR3 in DNA: TGTGCCACCGCGGCTGGGGCCAACGTCCTGACTTTC.

This clonotype was seen at least ten times. CDR3 protein: CASRRNTEAFF. The CDR3, as DNA: TGTGCCAGCAGGAGGAACACTGAAGCTTTCTTT. The J gene is TRBJ1-1, the V gene TRBV11-2, with no clear D. Germline lookup yields CDR1 SGHAT and CDR2 FQNNGV. The CDR3 totals 11 residues. V lost 6 bases and J lost 1, with 3 bases in between.

The chain is built from TRBV4-2 and TRBJ1-5, with D tentatively TRBD1 (6 bases). V lost 5 bases and J lost 3, with 17 bases in between. The CDR3 consists of 16 residues. The germline CDR1 and CDR2 sequences are LGHNA and YNFKEQ. CDR3: CASSSTADRYNQPQHF. CDR3 bases: TGTGCCAGCAGCTCCACCGCGGACAGATACAATCAGCCCCAGCATTTT.

Of note for this clonotype: With a much larger clone just one base away, this may be a read error. The rearrangement uses TRBV12-3 or TRBV12-4 and TRBJ2-2; the D gene could be TRBD1 or TRBD2 (5 bases each). CDR3 length equals 13 residues. The DNA of the CDR3 is TGTGCCAGCAGTCGCAGGGACCCCGGGGATCTGTTTTTT. It yields the protein CASSRRDPGDLFF.

At least ten counts were recorded for this clonotype. V and J are TRBV15 and TRBJ2-1, with a weak D call TRBD1 (6 bases). The CDR3 consists of 17 residues. Germline loops: CDR1 LNHNV, CDR2 YYDKDF (reference sequence). V was trimmed by 1 base and J by 3 bases, leaving 16 bases between them. The CDR3 reads CATSRAMGDTIYNEQFF. CDR3 DNA sequence: TGTGCCACCAGCAGAGCCATGGGGGACACCATCTACAATGAGCAGTTCTTC.

The chain carries TRBV29-1 and TRBJ2-3; D unclear. V lost 4 bases and J 2 bases, leaving 10 bases between the germline ends. Germline V lookup: CDR1 SQVTM, CDR2 ANQGSEA. The CDR3 has 13 amino acids. CDR3 loop: CSVGPRHTDTQYF. The CDR3 DNA follows: TGCAGCGTTGGACCCAGGCACACAGATACGCAGTATTTT.

This clonotype was recorded a few times. V usage is TRBV20-1 and J usage is TRBJ1-2; D ambiguous. Trimming removed 5 bases from V and 4 bases from J, with 14 bases in between. Germline CDR1 DFQATT, CDR2 SNEGSKA (reference sequence). The CDR3 is 13 residues long. The CDR3 reads CSAPRAGSYGYTF. The CDR3 DNA reads as TGCAGTGCTCCCCGGGCAGGCTCCTATGGCTACACCTTC.

In DNA form, the CDR3 reads TGTGCCAGCAGCCAAGAATGGACTGAAGCTTTCTTT. This gives the protein CASSQEWTEAFF. The chain joins TRBV14 to TRBJ1-1; D gene unclear. This CDR3 comprises 12 residues. V was pared by 0 bases and J by 5 bases, with 4 bases between. From germline, CDR1 is SGHDN and CDR2 FVKESK.

The genes are TRBV29-1 and TRBJ1-5; the D gene is possibly TRBD1 (5 bases). CDR3 length: 13 amino acids. Germline CDR1 reads SQVTM; CDR2 reads ANQGSEA. V shed 3 bases and J shed 3 bases, with 9 bases lying between them. CDR3 sequence: CSVDGGYNQPQHF. The CDR3 nucleotides read TGCAGCGTTGACGGGGGGTACAATCAGCCCCAGCATTTT.

This clonotype was recorded at least ten times. The genes are TRBV5-1 and TRBJ2-1; 11 bases are shared with TRBD2. This CDR3 has 15 residues. Germline CDR1 SGHRS, CDR2 YFSETQ. With V trimmed by 5 bases and J by 3 bases, 4 bases remained unmatched. The CDR3, as DNA: TGCGCCAGCAGGCATAGCGGGGGGGACTACAATGAGCAGTTCTTC. Translated: CASRHSGGDYNEQFF. Complete variable domain (other parts from reference TRBV5-1 and TRBJ2-1): KAGVTQTPRYLIKTRGQQVTLSCSPISGHRSVSWYQQTPGQGLQFLFEYFSETQRNKGNFPGRFSGRQFSNSRSEMNVSTLELGDSALYLCASRHSGGDYNEQFFGPGTRLTVL.

This clonotype has only one observation. The CDR3 loop is CASSFSMGWGLGSPLHF. The CDR3 DNA reads TGTGCCAGCAGCTTTAGTATGGGATGGGGGTTGGGTTCACCCCTCCACTTT. The genes are TRBV11-2 and TRBJ1-6, with D possibly TRBD1 on 5 matching bases. The germline V and J ends were trimmed by 3 bases and 9 bases, with 21 bases remaining between them. Germline V CDR1 and CDR2: SGHAT, FQNNGV. The CDR3 loop spans 17 amino acids.

The rearrangement links TRBV25-1 to TRBJ1-2; 10 positions match TRBD1. From germline, CDR1 is MGHDK and CDR2 SYGVNS. CDR3 length equals 12 residues. V was pared by 11 bases and J by 6 bases, with 6 bases of the junction left unmatched. The CDR3 sequence: CASMDRGDGYTF. As DNA, the CDR3 is TGTGCCTCAATGGACAGGGGGGATGGCTACACCTTC.

The chain combines TRBV5-1 with TRBJ2-1, with 11 bases lining up with TRBD2. The CDR3 runs 15 residues. The germline V gene encodes CDR1 SGHRS and CDR2 YFSETQ. V was pared by 4 bases and J by 7 bases, with 7 bases of the junction left unmatched. The CDR3 bases are TGCGCCAGCAGCATAACTAGCGGGAGCGGGAATGAGCAGTTCTTC. It yields the protein CASSITSGSGNEQFF.

With respect to this clonotype: A much larger clonotype is one base distant, so this may be a read error. The chain recombines TRBV6-5 with TRBJ1-6, with D possibly matching TRBD1 (6 bases). The CDR3 consists of 15 residues. Germline CDR1 is MNHEY and CDR2 is SVGAGI. CDR3 DNA: TGTGCCAGCAGCAGGGGCGGCTCCTATAATACACCCCTCCACTTT. Residues: CASSRGGSYNTPLHF.

In this sample, this clonotype turned up a few times. This chain connects TRBV25-1 to TRBJ2-7; 7 nucleotides match TRBD1. The V gene end was trimmed by 8 bases and the J gene end by 1 base; junction bases not matched to a gene: 2. Germline V gene sequence: CDR1 MGHDK, CDR2 SYGVNS. This CDR3 contains 12 residues. CDR3 sequence: CASLDRSYEQYF. The CDR3, as DNA: TGTGCCAGCTTGGACAGGTCCTACGAGCAGTACTTC.

The V and J genes are TRBV7-9 and TRBJ2-2; 10 nucleotides match TRBD2. This CDR3 region has 18 residues. The V gene's germline CDR1 is SEHNR and CDR2 FQNEAQ (reference sequence). Trimming at V came to 5 bases and at J to 0 bases, leaving 9 bases not matched to a gene. CDR3 bases: TGTGCCAGCAGCCCCAGCGGGGGGGTCTCTACGAACACCGGGGAGCTGTTTTTT. Its translation is CASSPSGGVSTNTGELFF.

The chain employs TRBV20-1 and TRBJ2-1, with 7 bases that match TRBD2. There are 18 residues in the CDR3. Losses at the gene ends were 4 bases for V and 4 bases for J; bases not matched to a gene: 19. Germline V gives CDR1 DFQATT, CDR2 SNEGSKA (reference sequence). The CDR3 reads CSATKAIREGYLYNEQFF. CDR3 in DNA: TGCAGTGCTACCAAAGCAATAAGGGAGGGTTATTTGTACAATGAGCAGTTCTTC.

The chain is built from TRBV12-5 and TRBJ2-5; 14 nucleotides agree with TRBD2. CDR3 size: 17 residues. V lost 4 bases and J lost 4; bases outside the gene matches: 8. CDR1 LGHNT and CDR2 FRNRAP come from the germline V gene. CDR3: CASGSNPGLAGVETQYF. CDR3 nucleotides: TGTGCTAGTGGTTCCAACCCGGGACTAGCGGGGGTAGAGACCCAGTACTTC.

This clonotype was observed a few times. The V call is TRBV6-6, the J call TRBJ1-2; D uncertain. Germline values: CDR1 MNHNY, CDR2 SVGAGI (reference sequence). Between the trimmed V and J ends, which lost 2 bases and 8 bases, there was a span of 6 bases. The CDR3 consists of 11 residues. This CDR3 is CASSYTWGYTF. For the CDR3, the DNA is TGTGCCAGCAGTTACACCTGGGGCTACACCTTC.

The chain couples TRBV5-5 to TRBJ1-2; D remains unclear. CDR1 is SGHKS and CDR2 is YYEKEE in the germline V gene (reference sequence). Trimming pared 1 base from V and 4 bases from J, leaving 11 bases between. The CDR3 is 14 amino acids. Here the CDR3 reads CASSLRRESYGYTF. As DNA, the CDR3 is TGTGCCAGCAGCTTGAGGAGGGAGAGCTATGGCTACACCTTC.

V is TRBV30 and J is TRBJ1-2; 9 bases are a match to TRBD1. CDR3 size: 16 residues. Losses at the gene ends were 3 bases for V and 4 bases for J; bases not matched to a gene: 12. Germline CDR1 is GTSNPN and CDR2 is SVGIG (reference sequence). In DNA, the CDR3 is TGTGCCTGGAGCGTCCCCCACAGGGGGCCCACCTATGGCTACACCTTC. The encoded protein is CAWSVPHRGPTYGYTF.

The rearrangement links TRBV20-1 to TRBJ1-1, with 8 nucleotides matching TRBD1. The CDR3 consists of 14 residues. The germline V gene encodes CDR1 DFQATT and CDR2 SNEGSKA (reference sequence). Trimming took 3 bases from V and 1 from J; bases not matched to a gene: 4. The CDR3 protein is CSARTGTGNTEAFF. CDR3 nucleotide sequence: TGCAGTGCTAGGACCGGGACAGGGAACACTGAAGCTTTCTTT.

This chain joins TRBV5-1 and TRBJ2-2; 8 bases line up with TRBD1. The CDR3 loop spans 19 amino acids. Germline V gives CDR1 SGHRS, CDR2 YFSETQ. The trim removed 1 base at V and 6 bases at J, leaving 17 bases unmatched. This CDR3 is CASSLPAGGEKGEAGELFF. The CDR3 DNA sequence: TGCGCCAGCAGCTTGCCGGCAGGGGGCGAGAAAGGAGAAGCCGGGGAGCTGTTTTTT.

This clonotype came up a few times. CDR3 in amino acids: CSAKGAEGRTEAFF. CDR3 coding DNA: TGCAGTGCGAAGGGGGCCGAAGGGCGGACTGAAGCTTTCTTT. The chain combines TRBV20-1 with TRBJ1-1, with TRBD1 matching 7 bases. V shed 6 bases and J 5 bases; nucleotides not matched to a gene: 12. Germline V gene sequence: CDR1 DFQATT, CDR2 SNEGSKA (reference sequence). The CDR3 length is 14 residues.

This clonotype was recorded at least ten times. This chain uses TRBV12-3 or TRBV12-4 with TRBJ2-2, with D unresolved. Trimming stripped 4 bases from V and 4 bases from J, with 13 bases between. The CDR3 contains 15 residues. CDR3 DNA sequence: TGTGCCAGCAGTTACCTAACATGGGGCACCGGGGAGCTGTTTTTT. Translating it yields CASSYLTWGTGELFF.